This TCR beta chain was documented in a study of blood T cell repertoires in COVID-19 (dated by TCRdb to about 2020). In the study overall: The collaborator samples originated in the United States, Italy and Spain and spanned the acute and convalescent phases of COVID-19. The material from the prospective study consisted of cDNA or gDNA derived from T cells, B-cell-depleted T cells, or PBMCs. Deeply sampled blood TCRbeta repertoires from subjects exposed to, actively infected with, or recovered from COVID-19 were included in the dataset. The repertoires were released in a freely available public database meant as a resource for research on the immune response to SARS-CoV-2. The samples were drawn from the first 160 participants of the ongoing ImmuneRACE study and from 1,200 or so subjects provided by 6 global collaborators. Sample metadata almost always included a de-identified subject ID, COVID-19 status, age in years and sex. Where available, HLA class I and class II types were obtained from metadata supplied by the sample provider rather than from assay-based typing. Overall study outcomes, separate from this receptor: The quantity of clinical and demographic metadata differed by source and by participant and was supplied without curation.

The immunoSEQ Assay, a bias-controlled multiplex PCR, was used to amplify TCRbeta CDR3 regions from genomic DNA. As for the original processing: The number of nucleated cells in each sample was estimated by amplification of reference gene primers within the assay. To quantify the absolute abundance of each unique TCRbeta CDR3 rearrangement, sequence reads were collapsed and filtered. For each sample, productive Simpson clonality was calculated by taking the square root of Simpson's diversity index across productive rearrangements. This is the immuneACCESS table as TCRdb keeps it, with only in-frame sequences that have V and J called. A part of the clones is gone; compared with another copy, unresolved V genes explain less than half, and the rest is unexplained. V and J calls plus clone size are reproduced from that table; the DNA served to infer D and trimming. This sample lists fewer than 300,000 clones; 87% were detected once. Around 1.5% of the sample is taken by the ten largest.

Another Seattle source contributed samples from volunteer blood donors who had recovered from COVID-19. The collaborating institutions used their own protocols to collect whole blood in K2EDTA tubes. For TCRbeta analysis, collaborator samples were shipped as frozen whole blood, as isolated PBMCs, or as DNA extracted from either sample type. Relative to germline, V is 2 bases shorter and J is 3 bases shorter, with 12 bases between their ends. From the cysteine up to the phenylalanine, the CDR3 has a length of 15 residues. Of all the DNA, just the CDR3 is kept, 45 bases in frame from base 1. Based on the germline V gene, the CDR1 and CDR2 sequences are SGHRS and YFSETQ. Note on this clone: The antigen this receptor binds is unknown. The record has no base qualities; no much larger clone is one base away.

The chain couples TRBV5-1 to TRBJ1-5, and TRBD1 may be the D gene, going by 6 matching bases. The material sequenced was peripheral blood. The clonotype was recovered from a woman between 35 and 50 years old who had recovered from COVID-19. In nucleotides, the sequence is TGCGCCAGCAGCTTTACAGGGTCCCACAATCAGCCCCAGCATTTT. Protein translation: CASSFTGSHNQPQHF.